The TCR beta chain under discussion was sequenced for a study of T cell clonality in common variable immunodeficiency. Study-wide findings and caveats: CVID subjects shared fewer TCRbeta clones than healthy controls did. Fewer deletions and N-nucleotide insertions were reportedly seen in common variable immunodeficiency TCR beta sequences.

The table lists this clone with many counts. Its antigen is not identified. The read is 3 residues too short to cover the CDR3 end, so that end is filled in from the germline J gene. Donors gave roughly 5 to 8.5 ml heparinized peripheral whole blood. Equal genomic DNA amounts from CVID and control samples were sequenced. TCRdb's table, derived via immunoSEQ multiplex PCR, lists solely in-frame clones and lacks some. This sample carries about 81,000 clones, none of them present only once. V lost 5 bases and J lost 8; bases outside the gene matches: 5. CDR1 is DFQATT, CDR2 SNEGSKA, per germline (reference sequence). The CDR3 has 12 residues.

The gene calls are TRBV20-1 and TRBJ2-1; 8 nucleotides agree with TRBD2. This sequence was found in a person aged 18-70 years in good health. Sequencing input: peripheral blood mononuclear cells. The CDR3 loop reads CSAGSGSYEQFF. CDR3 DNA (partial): TGCAGTGCTGGAAGCGGGAGCTATGAG.